This TCR beta chain was identified during a study of cytomegalovirus exposure and HLA in healthy donors. Amplification used 60 Vbeta primers and 13 Jbeta primers. Here immunoSEQ multiplex PCR was the method, and the copy in TCRdb shows in-frame clones only, minus some. The data contain about 150,000 clones, around 84% of them seen just once; the ten biggest clones take up roughly 2.3%. The sample holds a few counts of this clone. Its antigen is still unknown. Findings and caveats of the study: CMV serostatus stood as the only immune exposure information on hand.

Trimming took 1 base from V and 8 from J; bases not matched to a gene: 7. Germline V gives CDR1 MGHDK, CDR2 SYGVNS. The CDR3 sequence is 15 residues long. This TCR was recovered from a woman aged 18-29 years in good health and CMV-seronegative. The chain is built from TRBV25-1 and TRBJ1-2; 10 bases line up with TRBD1. Source material: PBMCs. The CDR3 coding sequence is TGTGCCAGCAGTGAATTAGGGACAGGGGCAGGGGGCTACACCTTC. Translation gives CASSELGTGAGGYTF.